Listed below are T cell receptor beta chains from one sample, sequenced in a study of cytomegalovirus exposure and HLA in healthy donors. Measured with immunoSEQ multiplex PCR; TCRdb has only the in-frame clones, and not every one. In the table there are around 150,000 clones, around 77% of which are singletons. The source material was PBMCs. All receptors come from a young man in good health and CMV-seronegative. CDR3s include the opening cysteine and the closing phenylalanine or tryptophan. A D gene is named only where the DNA matches it firmly. A row's size may be missing; if present it is once, few, many or a size class.

TRBV19	.	14	.	TRBJ1-1	TGTGCCAGTACCAAAGGTTGGGGGGTCGGTGAAGCTTTCTTT	CASTKGWGVGEAFF
TRBV4-2	.	16	.	TRBJ1-3	TGTGCCAGCAGCCAAGAAGAACGGGGCTCTGGAAACACCATATATTTT	CASSQEERGSGNTIYF
TRBV7-6	TRBD1	15	once	TRBJ2-5	TGTGCCAGCAGCACCCGGACAGGGGGCCGGGAGACCCAGTACTTC	CASSTRTGGRETQYF
TRBV5-6	.	13	.	TRBJ1-2	TGTGCCAGCAGCTATAGGGGGGGGTATGGCTACACCTTC	CASSYRGGYGYTF
TRBV7-3	.	15	.	TRBJ2-2	TGTGCCAGCACCCTCGAGGGTCGAAACACCGGGGAGCTGTTTTTT	CASTLEGRNTGELFF
TRBV6-5	.	14	.	TRBJ2-7	TGTGCCAGCAGTCCGACGGGAGTCCGCTACGAGCAGTACTTC	CASSPTGVRYEQYF
TRBV30	.	12	.	TRBJ2-7	TGTGCCTGGAGTAGGGGTCCCTACGAGCAGTACTTC	CAWSRGPYEQYF
TRBV25-1	.	15	.	TRBJ2-7	TGTGCCAGCAGTGAATTGACCGGGACTGCGGACGAGCAGTACTTC	CASSELTGTADEQYF
TRBV19	TRBD2	19	.	TRBJ2-3	TGTGCCAGGAGGGCGGACGGAGTAACTTCTAGCGGCCGCACAGATACGCAGTATTTT	CARRADGVTSSGRTDTQYF
TRBV7-9	.	13	.	TRBJ2-7	TGTGCCAGCAGCTTAGCGCAGGGTTTCGAGCAGTACTTC	CASSLAQGFEQYF
TRBV5-1	TRBD2	19	.	TRBJ2-1	TGCGCCAGCAGCCCCCAGGGACTAGTGGGTTCGTCCTCCTACAATGAGCAGTTCTTC	CASSPQGLVGSSSYNEQFF
TRBV10-1	TRBD2	15	few	TRBJ2-7	TGCGCCAGCAGTGAGTGGGCTGCCTCGGGAGGCGAGCAGTACTTC	CASSEWAASGGEQYF
TRBV30	.	13	.	TRBJ2-2	TGTGCCTGGAGTCCGATAATGAGGGGGGAGCTGTTTTTT	CAWSPIMRGELFF
TRBV6-1	.	11	few	TRBJ2-7	TGTGCCAGCGGAGGCCACTACGAGCAGTACTTC	CASGGHYEQYF
TRBV5-1	.	14	once	TRBJ1-2	TGCGCCAGCAGCCAGGACAGCGCTAACTATGGCTACACCTTC	CASSQDSANYGYTF
TRBV21-1	.	14	.	TRBJ2-5	TGTGCCAGCAGCAAAGGAGACAAATGGGAGACCCAGTACTTC	CASSKGDKWETQYF
TRBV4-1	.	14	.	TRBJ2-7	TGCGCCAGCAGCCAAGCGGGACTCCCCTACGAGCAGTACTTC	CASSQAGLPYEQYF
TRBV27	TRBD2	15	.	TRBJ2-3	TGTGCCAGCAGCGTAGCGGGAAGCAGGACAGATACGCAGTATTTT	CASSVAGSRTDTQYF
TRBV20-1	.	11	.	TRBJ1-5	TGCAGTGCGGGGGGGGATCAGCCCCAGCATTTT	CSAGGDQPQHF
TRBV19	TRBD1	14	.	TRBJ2-7	TGTGCCAGTAGCCGGGACAGGGGGCCCTACGAGCAGTACTTC	CASSRDRGPYEQYF
TRBV19	TRBD1	16	.	TRBJ1-5	TGTGCCAGTAGTACCCCTCGCAGGGGGAGCAATCAGCCCCAGCATTTT	CASSTPRRGSNQPQHF
TRBV27	.	12	few	TRBJ1-1	TGTGCCAGCACCCGGAGGAACACTGAAGCTTTCTTT	CASTRRNTEAFF
TRBV2	.	15	.	TRBJ2-1	TGTGCCAGCAGTGGAAGGACGGGGTCATACAATGAGCAGTTCTTC	CASSGRTGSYNEQFF
TRBV5-1	.	11	.	TRBJ2-1	TGCGCCAGCGTTAGGGGTGGTGAGCAGTTCTTC	CASVRGGEQFF
TRBV5-1	TRBD2	16	.	TRBJ2-2	TGCGCCAGCAGCTTGGGTCTAGCGGGTTACACCGGGGAGCTGTTTTTT	CASSLGLAGYTGELFF
TRBV2	TRBD2	15	few	TRBJ2-5	TGTGCCAGCAGTGAAGGCTCTAGCGGACAAGAGACCCAGTACTTC	CASSEGSSGQETQYF
TRBV11-2	.	13	.	TRBJ1-1	TGTGCCAGCAGCACCGACAGGAGTACTGAAGCTTTCTTT	CASSTDRSTEAFF
TRBV10-1	.	10	.	TRBJ2-7	TGCGCCAGCAGTGAAACGGTGCAGTACTTC	CASSETVQYF
TRBV30	.	14	few	TRBJ1-3	TGTGCCTGGAACAGGCTCGCCTCTGGAAACACCATATATTTT	CAWNRLASGNTIYF
TRBV7-9	.	15	.	TRBJ1-4	TGTTCCAGCAGCTCCCCTCAGGGGACGAGTGAAAAACTGTTTTTT	CSSSSPQGTSEKLFF
TRBV11-2	.	13	.	TRBJ2-3	TGTGCCAGCGGAGGGAGCGGGCAAGATACGCAGTATTTT	CASGGSGQDTQYF
TRBV7-9	TRBD1	12	.	TRBJ1-4	TGTGCCAGCAGCCCGACAGGGGGCGTACTGTTTTTT	CASSPTGGVLFF
TRBV6-4	.	16	.	TRBJ2-1	TGTGCCAGCAGTGCAGATGGGGGCGACTCTCCCAATGAGCAGTTCTTC	CASSADGGDSPNEQFF
TRBV7-8	TRBD2	18	.	TRBJ2-2	TGTGCCAGCAGCCCACGGAGACTAGCGGTCGCGAACACCGGGGAGCTGTTTTTT	CASSPRRLAVANTGELFF
TRBV11-2	TRBD1	15	.	TRBJ1-1	TGTGCCAGCAGCTTACAGGGGGCTCTGAACACTGAAGCTTTCTTT	CASSLQGALNTEAFF
TRBV4-1	.	16	.	TRBJ2-7	TGCGCCAGCAGCCAAGATTCCGGGACTCCTCCTTCTAGGCAGTACTTC	CASSQDSGTPPSRQYF
TRBV5-1	TRBD1	15	.	TRBJ2-2	TGCGCCAGCAGCCCGGGACAGGGAGGTCCCGGGGAGCTGTTTTTT	CASSPGQGGPGELFF
TRBV28	.	11	once	TRBJ2-5	TGTGCCAGCATCGAGAGTCAGACCCAGTACTTC	CASIESQTQYF
TRBV5-6	.	15	.	TRBJ2-1	TGTGCCAGCAGCTTGGCTTGGAGGGCCGAGTATGAGCAGTTCTTC	CASSLAWRAEYEQFF
TRBV10-1	.	14	.	TRBJ2-1	TGCGCCAGCAGTTCCGGGAGCCCCGGGAATGAGCAGTTCTTC	CASSSGSPGNEQFF
TRBV5-5	TRBD2	16	.	TRBJ2-5	TGTGCCAGCAGCTTGGGACTAGCGGGGGCCCAAGAGACCCAGTACTTC	CASSLGLAGAQETQYF
TRBV19	TRBD2	17	.	TRBJ2-5	TGTGCCAGTAGTATCCAAGCGGGAGGGCCCGGTATGGAGACCCAGTACTTC	CASSIQAGGPGMETQYF
TRBV5-1	TRBD1	15	.	TRBJ2-7	TGCGCCAGCAGAGCAGGACAGGGGGTCTCCTACGAGCAGTACTTC	CASRAGQGVSYEQYF
TRBV9	TRBD1	14	.	TRBJ1-2	TGTGCCAGCAGCTCGGGGACAGGGGTGCATGGCTACACCTTC	CASSSGTGVHGYTF
TRBV28	TRBD2	16	few	TRBJ2-3	TGTGCCAGCATCTCATCTAGCGGGTGGTCGTCGGATACGCAGTATTTT	CASISSSGWSSDTQYF
TRBV7-3	.	15	few	TRBJ2-1	TGTGCCAGCAGCTTAGCACTTTCCCCCAACAATGAGCAGTTCTTC	CASSLALSPNNEQFF
TRBV30	.	13	.	TRBJ2-5	TGTGCCTGGGATATTAAGGGGGGGGAGACCCAGTACTTC	CAWDIKGGETQYF
TRBV4-1	TRBD2	18	.	TRBJ2-1	TGCGCCAGCAGCCAAGAGGGGGGACTAGCGGGAGGCTACAATGAGCAGTTCTTC	CASSQEGGLAGGYNEQFF
TRBV27	TRBD2	14	.	TRBJ2-7	TGTGCCACCAGAAGATCTAGCGGGACTTACGAGCAGTACTTC	CATRRSSGTYEQYF
TRBV5-4	TRBD1	15	.	TRBJ2-2	TGTGCCAGCAGCGGACAGGCCGCGAACACCGGGGAGCTGTTTTTT	CASSGQAANTGELFF
TRBV19	.	14	few	TRBJ2-1	TGTGCCAGTAGGGTACAGGGTGGCCTCAATGAGCAGTTCTTC	CASRVQGGLNEQFF
TRBV5-1	TRBD1	13	.	TRBJ2-7	TGCGCCAGCAGCTTCACAGGGGGGAGGGAGCAGTACTTC	CASSFTGGREQYF
TRBV7-9	TRBD2	14	few	TRBJ2-3	TGTGCCAGCAGCTTCCCCGGGAGGAGGGATACGCAGTATTTT	CASSFPGRRDTQYF